The 2 T cell receptor beta chains below were found in one sample sequenced in a study of blood T cell repertoires in COVID-19. Profiled with immunoSEQ multiplex PCR; TCRdb holds only in-frame clones, not every one. The sample comprises 160,000 or so clones, under 90% of which are singletons, and roughly 3.4% rests with the top ten. Sequenced sample: PBMCs or T cells enriched from blood (not recorded which). Receptors were obtained from a woman aged 60 to 75 who had recovered from COVID-19.

The chain employs TRBV5-1 and TRBJ2-1; 7 bases are a match to TRBD2. The CDR3 runs to 14 residues. The V and J ends lost 1 base and 10 bases, in that order; junction bases with no gene match: 8. Germline V gives CDR1 SGHRS, CDR2 YFSETQ. The CDR3 sequence: CASSLRTGEGEQFF. Here the CDR3 DNA reads TGCGCCAGCAGCTTGCGAACGGGGGAGGGGGAGCAGTTCTTC.

The J gene is TRBJ2-7, the V gene TRBV5-4; 8 bases are shared with TRBD1. Germline CDR1 and CDR2: SGHNT and YYREEE (reference sequence). Losses at the gene ends were 3 bases for V and 3 bases for J; bases not matched to a gene: 8. The CDR3 consists of 15 residues. The CDR3 DNA sequence: TGTGCCAGCAGCTCCAAGGACAGGGAACTCTACGAGCAGTACTTC. This translates into CASSSKDRELYEQYF.